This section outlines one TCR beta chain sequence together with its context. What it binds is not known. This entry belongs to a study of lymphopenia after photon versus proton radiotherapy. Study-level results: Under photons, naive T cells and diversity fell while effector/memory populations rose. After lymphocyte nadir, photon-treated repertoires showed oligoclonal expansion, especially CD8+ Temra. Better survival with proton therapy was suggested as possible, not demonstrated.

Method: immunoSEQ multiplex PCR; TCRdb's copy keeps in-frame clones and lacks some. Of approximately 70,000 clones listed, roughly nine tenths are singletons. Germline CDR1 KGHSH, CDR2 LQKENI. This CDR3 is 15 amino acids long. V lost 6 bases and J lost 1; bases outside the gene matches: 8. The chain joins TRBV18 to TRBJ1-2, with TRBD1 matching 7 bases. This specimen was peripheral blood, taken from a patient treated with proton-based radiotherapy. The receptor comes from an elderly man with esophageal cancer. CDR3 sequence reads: CASSTGAGGNYGYTF. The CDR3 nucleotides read TGTGCCAGCTCTACAGGGGCTGGGGGTAACTATGGCTACACCTTC. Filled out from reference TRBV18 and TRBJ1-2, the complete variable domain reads NAGVMQNPRHLVRRRGQEARLRCSPMKGHSHVYWYRQLPEEGLKFMVYLQKENIIDESGMPKERFSAEFPKEGPSILRIQQVVRGDSAAYFCASSTGAGGNYGYTFGSGTRLTVV.